These 21 T cell receptor beta chains were all obtained from the same sample, sequenced in a study of T cells in Graves' hyperthyroidism and ophthalmopathy. Amplified regions were TCR beta CDR3 sequences from RNA transcripts. HTBI primers drove first-round RT-PCR of the TCR CDR3. Using its own MiXCR run on the multiplex PCR reads, TCRdb lists one record per CDR3 protein. The profile shows hundreds of thousands of distinct CDR3 sequences, about 14% of them singletons. The sample was blood. The receptors here all came from a woman aged 45-59 years with Graves' ophthalmopathy.

This sequence joins TRBV4-3 and TRBJ2-7; 11 bases line up with TRBD1. CDR1 is LGHNA, CDR2 YSLEER, per germline. The CDR3 length is 16 residues. V shed 0 bases, J shed 9 bases, and the junction held 10 bases outside the gene matches. The CDR3, as DNA: TGCGCCAGCAGCCAAGATTTCCGGACAGGGGGCTTTTGGCAGTACTTC. Amino acid sequence: CASSQDFRTGGFWQYF.

This clonotype has ten or more counts. This chain joins TRBV18 and TRBJ2-1; TRBD2 matches 11 bases. This CDR3 is built from 15 residues. Germline CDR1 is KGHSH and CDR2 is LQKENI. V was pared by 4 bases and J by 4 bases, with 3 bases of the junction left unmatched. This CDR3 reads CASSLGLAEYNEQFF. DNA of the CDR3: TGTGCCAGCTCACTGGGACTAGCGGAGTACAATGAGCAGTTCTTC.

This clonotype was detected a few times. This chain uses TRBV20-1 with TRBJ2-3; the D call may be TRBD1 or TRBD2 (5 bases each). CDR3 length: 16 amino acids. V gave up 1 base and J gave up 0 bases, with 14 bases separating them. Germline V gene sequence: CDR1 DFQATT, CDR2 SNEGSKA (reference sequence). CDR3 amino acids: CSARAGDGASTDTQYF. In nucleotides, the CDR3 is TGCAGTGCTAGAGCCGGGGACGGAGCTAGCACAGATACGCAGTATTTT.

The table lists this clonotype with a few counts. The chain uses TRBV4-1 and TRBJ2-3; 8 bases map to TRBD2. Trimming at V came to 1 base and at J to 4 bases, leaving 7 bases not matched to a gene. The CDR3 extends over 16 amino acids. Per the germline V gene, CDR1 is MGHRA and CDR2 is YSYEKL. The CDR3 region is CASSQGLSGRPDTQYF. As DNA, the CDR3 is TGCGCCAGCAGCCAAGGGTTGAGCGGGAGACCAGATACGCAGTATTTT.

This clonotype was counted at least ten times. J is TRBJ1-4 and V is TRBV10-3, with no clear D. Germline CDR1 reads ENHRY; CDR2 reads SYGVKD. V was trimmed by 0 bases and J by 10 bases, leaving 9 bases between them. This CDR3 region has 13 residues. The CDR3 DNA sequence: TGTGCCATCAGTGAGTCCCCAGAAGGAAAACTGTTTTTT. Protein sequence: CAISESPEGKLFF.

Ten or more counts support this clonotype. V and J are TRBV2 and TRBJ2-2; no clear D gene. CDR3 length equals 14 residues. Per the germline V gene, CDR1 is SNHLY and CDR2 is FYNNEI. Trimming shortened V by 9 bases and J by 4 bases, and 15 bases separated the two germline ends. The CDR3, as DNA: TGTGCCAGTGCACCCCGAACCGGCACCGGGGAGCTGTTTTTT. Protein sequence: CASAPRTGTGELFF. Full variable domain (outside the CDR3, taken from reference TRBV2 and TRBJ2-2): EPEVTQTPSHQVTQMGQEVILRCVPISNHLYFYWYRQILGQKVEFLVSFYNNEISEKSEIFDDQFSVERPDGSNFTLKIRSTKLEDSAMYFCASAPRTGTGELFFGEGSRLTVL.

This clonotype was counted many times. This chain connects TRBV7-8 to TRBJ1-3; D not certain. The CDR3 contains 16 residues. Trimming removed 1 base at V and 0 bases at J, with 10 bases between. The germline gives CDR1 SGHVS, CDR2 FQNEAQ. The CDR3 protein is CASSLGEPGSGNTIYF. CDR3 nucleotide sequence: TGTGCCAGCAGCTTAGGGGAGCCAGGCTCTGGAAACACCATATATTTT.

The chain has TRBV6-1 and TRBJ2-7; 12 bases map to TRBD2. V was pared by 7 bases and J by 4 bases, with 8 bases of the junction left unmatched. CDR3 length: 15 amino acids. Germline V gene sequence: CDR1 MNHNS, CDR2 SASEGT. CDR3 DNA: TGTGCCAGCACCAGGACTAGCGGGATTCTTTACGAGCAGTACTTC. Residues: CASTRTSGILYEQYF.

The sample holds many counts of this clonotype. A read error may account for a junction end that differs from germline. CDR3 sequence (DNA): TGCGCCAGCAGCTTGCGACTAGCGGGAGACTACGAGCAGTACTTC. Translation: CASSLRLAGDYEQYF. The chain couples TRBV7-2 to TRBJ2-7; 12 positions match TRBD2. The V gene's germline CDR1 is SGHTA and CDR2 FQGNSA. CDR3 length: 15 residues.

This clonotype was observed at least ten times. The CDR3 protein is CASSPQAGQPSSYEQYF. CDR3 DNA sequence: TGTGCCAGCTCACCCCAGGCGGGACAGCCAAGCTCCTACGAGCAGTACTTC. The chain recombines TRBV18 with TRBJ2-7; maybe TRBD1 (7 bases). Germline V gene lookup returns CDR1 KGHSH and CDR2 LQKENI. The CDR3 has 17 residues. Trimming stripped 3 bases from V and 0 bases from J, with 18 bases between.

There are many counts of this clonotype. The genes are TRBV20-1 and TRBJ2-1; possible D gene TRBD2, 6 bases. Trimming left V 5 bases short and J 7 bases short, with 18 bases between. CDR1 and CDR2 (germline): DFQATT, SNEGSKA (reference sequence). The CDR3 is made up of 14 amino acids. As DNA, the CDR3 is TGCAGTGCTCCACCTAGCGCGGGTTGGAATGAGCAGTTCTTC. It yields the protein CSAPPSAGWNEQFF.

This clonotype was counted between two and nine times. This chain links TRBV5-1 with TRBJ2-2, with a tentative D call TRBD1 (6 bases). Trimming left V 7 bases short and J 0 bases short, with 13 bases between. CDR1 is SGHRS and CDR2 is YFSETQ in the germline V gene. This CDR3 contains 15 residues. CDR3 protein: CASGPDSPNTGELFF. The CDR3 DNA sequence: TGCGCCAGCGGCCCGGACAGCCCGAACACCGGGGAGCTGTTTTTT.

This clonotype has only a few counts. The chain employs TRBV5-6 and TRBJ2-1; possibly TRBD1 for D (6 bases). V was clipped by 4 bases and J by 8 bases, with 19 bases between them. Germline V CDR1 and CDR2: SGHDT, YYEEEE. The CDR3 is 15 amino acids. The CDR3 protein is CASSPGLLRQDEQFF. In nucleotides, the CDR3 is TGTGCCAGCAGCCCTGGACTTCTGAGACAGGATGAGCAGTTCTTC.

There are many counts of this clonotype. The gene calls are TRBV27 and TRBJ1-5, with D possibly TRBD1 on 5 matching bases. V lost 2 bases and J lost 2, with 19 bases in between. Germline values: CDR1 MNHEY, CDR2 SMNVEV (reference sequence). The length of the CDR3 is 18 residues. The CDR3 sequence is CASSLRQGKGQGNQPQHF. CDR3 sequence (DNA): TGTGCCAGCAGTTTACGCCAGGGTAAAGGTCAGGGCAATCAGCCCCAGCATTTT.

This clonotype has at least ten counts. The J gene is TRBJ2-1, the V gene TRBV11-3, with TRBD2 as a possible D gene (5 bases). Between the trimmed V and J ends, which lost 5 bases and 8 bases, there was a span of 13 bases. The V gene's germline CDR1 is SGHNT and CDR2 YENEEA. The CDR3 totals 13 residues. CDR3 in DNA: TGTGCCAGCAGCAGAGGGAGACTCCATGAGCAGTTCTTC. It specifies CASSRGRLHEQFF. Combining the CDR3 with reference TRBV11-3 and TRBJ2-1 gives the whole variable domain EAGVVQSPRYKIIEKKQPVAFWCNPISGHNTLYWYLQNLGQGPELLIRYENEEAVDDSQLPKDRFSAERLKGVDSTLKIQPAELGDSAVYLCASSRGRLHEQFFGPGTRLTVL.

The chain couples TRBV24-1 to TRBJ2-1, with D tentatively TRBD1 (6 bases). Trimming took 3 bases from V and 2 from J, leaving 10 bases between them. This CDR3 has 15 residues. Germline assignment: CDR1 KGHDR and CDR2 SFDVKD. The CDR3 loop is CATSDADRPYNEQFF. The CDR3 region has the DNA TGTGCCACCAGTGATGCGGACAGACCCTACAATGAGCAGTTCTTC.

This clonotype was recorded a few times. The rearrangement links TRBV5-1 to TRBJ1-1; TRBD1 matches 8 bases. In germline, CDR1 is SGHRS, CDR2 YFSETQ. This CDR3 has 14 amino acids. Trimming cost V 5 bases and J 1 base; bases outside gene matches: 4. For the CDR3, the DNA is TGCGCCAGCAGGAATCAGGGGGCGAACACTGAAGCTTTCTTT. As protein: CASRNQGANTEAFF.

This clonotype was detected many times. This rearrangement joins TRBV18 to TRBJ2-3; 8 bases fit TRBD2. The CDR3 runs to 14 residues. The V gene's germline CDR1 is KGHSH and CDR2 LQKENI. V lost 0 bases to trimming and J lost 4 bases; unmatched junction nucleotides: 0. The DNA for the CDR3 is TGTGCCAGCTCACCACCAGCGGGAGCAGATACGCAGTATTTT. It encodes CASSPPAGADTQYF.

This clonotype was seen more than once but under ten times. This chain joins TRBV4-3 and TRBJ2-7; D is tentatively TRBD1 or TRBD2 (5 bases each). Trimming left V 0 bases short and J 2 bases short, with 8 bases between. The CDR3 covers 14 residues. The germline V gene encodes CDR1 LGHNA and CDR2 YSLEER. The CDR3 protein is CASSQDGGAYEQYF. DNA for the CDR3: TGCGCCAGCAGCCAAGATGGGGGAGCCTACGAGCAGTACTTC.

This chain connects TRBV28 to TRBJ2-7, with a tentative D call TRBD1 (6 bases). Germline V gene sequence: CDR1 MDHEN, CDR2 SYDVKM. V was shortened by 5 bases and J by 3 bases, with 17 bases between the two germline ends. This CDR3 is built from 15 residues. The CDR3 nucleotides read TGTGCCAGCAGTCAAACCGGGACACTTAACTACGAGCAGTACTTC. Amino acid sequence: CASSQTGTLNYEQYF.

The V and J genes are TRBV19 and TRBJ1-1; no reliable D call. CDR3 length: 12 amino acids. The V gene lost 5 bases and the J gene lost 5 bases, with 9 bases spanning the gap. CDR1 is LNHDA and CDR2 is SQIVND in the germline V gene (reference sequence). The CDR3 region is CASSEWGTEAFF. The DNA for the CDR3 is TGTGCCAGTAGTGAGTGGGGAACTGAAGCTTTCTTT.